Following are 27 T cell receptor beta chains from one sample sequenced in a study of post-analysis software for immune sequencing data. Study conclusions and caveats: A handful of TRBV segments were significantly more frequent in patients than in controls. TRBV5-6, TRBV5-1 and TRBV20-1 were among these segments.

The TCR beta cDNA libraries carried unique molecular identifiers. TCRdb independently ran MiXCR on the PCR reads; one entry per CDR3 protein. Here the sample spans some 890,000 distinct CDR3 sequences, 53% being singletons. These receptors have no known antigen. Input material: blood. These TCRs come from a girl under 18 with multiple sclerosis.

In this sample, this clonotype turned up a few times. The chain employs TRBV20-1 and TRBJ1-2, with 10 bases lining up with TRBD1. The germline CDR1 and CDR2 sequences are DFQATT and SNEGSKA (reference sequence). The CDR3 is 13 amino acids. V lost 4 bases, J lost 7 bases, and 6 bases stayed unmatched. The CDR3 reads CSATDRGRSGYTF. The CDR3 DNA sequence: TGCAGTGCTACAGACAGGGGGCGTAGTGGCTACACCTTC.

The chain couples TRBV5-1 to TRBJ2-7; D is undetermined. The V gene's germline CDR1 is SGHRS and CDR2 YFSETQ. The CDR3 contains 17 residues. Trimming took off 2 bases at V and 3 bases at J, with 21 bases between the two ends. DNA for the CDR3: TGCGCCAGCAGCTTAAAGGGAATTCCGACGGGCCGCTACGAGCAGTACTTC. It codes for CASSLKGIPTGRYEQYF.

V usage is TRBV12-5 and J usage is TRBJ2-3; D gene ambiguous. Germline V gives CDR1 LGHNT, CDR2 FRNRAP. V shed 2 bases and J shed 5 bases, with 5 bases lying between them. CDR3 length: 12 residues. This CDR3 reads CASGLTGDTQYF. CDR3 sequence (DNA): TGTGCTAGTGGTTTGACCGGAGATACGCAGTATTTT. Supplemented by reference TRBV12-5 and TRBJ2-3, the full variable domain reads DARVTQTPRHKVTEMGQEVTMRCQPILGHNTVFWYRQTMMQGLELLAYFRNRAPLDDSGMPKDRFSAEMPDATLATLKIQPSEPRDSAVYFCASGLTGDTQYFGPGTRLTVL.

This clonotype was counted only a few times. This chain connects TRBV7-9 to TRBJ2-7; TRBD1 matches at 9 bases. The CDR3 consists of 15 residues. Germline V CDR1 and CDR2: SEHNR, FQNEAQ (reference sequence). V shed 5 bases, J shed 3 bases, and the junction held 8 bases outside the gene matches. The CDR3 nucleotides are TGTGCCAGCAGCAGAGCCCCGGGACAGGGCTACGAGCAGTACTTC. Its translation: CASSRAPGQGYEQYF.

Only a few counts were recorded for this clonotype. This rearrangement joins TRBV9 to TRBJ2-1; possible D gene TRBD1, 7 bases. With 0 bases removed from V and 7 bases from J, the gap between germline ends came to 17 bases. The germline CDR1 and CDR2 sequences are SGDLS and YYNGEE. This CDR3 region has 16 residues. CDR3 amino acids: CASSVGVRGAGNEQFF. The DNA of the CDR3 is TGTGCCAGCAGCGTAGGAGTCAGGGGGGCGGGGAATGAGCAGTTCTTC.

The chain is built from TRBV5-1 and TRBJ2-7; 8 bases are a match to TRBD1. The V gene end was trimmed by 4 bases and the J gene end by 0 bases; junction bases not matched to a gene: 3. The CDR3 is 14 amino acids. Germline assignment: CDR1 SGHRS and CDR2 YFSETQ. CDR3 amino acids: CASSRGQDSYEQYF. CDR3 nucleotides: TGCGCCAGCAGCCGGGGACAGGACTCCTACGAGCAGTACTTC. Using reference TRBV5-1 and TRBJ2-7 for the parts outside the CDR3, the full variable domain is KAGVTQTPRYLIKTRGQQVTLSCSPISGHRSVSWYQQTPGQGLQFLFEYFSETQRNKGNFPGRFSGRQFSNSRSEMNVSTLELGDSALYLCASSRGQDSYEQYFGPGTRLTVT.

This rearrangement joins TRBV20-1 to TRBJ2-3, with D uncertain. The CDR3 totals 14 residues. The V gene lost 0 bases and the J gene lost 5 bases, with 12 bases spanning the gap. Germline V gene sequence: CDR1 DFQATT, CDR2 SNEGSKA (reference sequence). CDR3 sequence: CSARERRSGDTQYF. CDR3 sequence (DNA): TGCAGTGCTAGAGAAAGACGGTCCGGAGATACGCAGTATTTT.

The chain couples TRBV5-1 to TRBJ2-7; 7 nucleotides agree with TRBD2. Gene TRBJ2-4 matches the end of the DNA better, so the J call may be wrong. Germline lookup yields CDR1 SGHRS and CDR2 YFSETQ. This CDR3 contains 14 residues. Here the CDR3 reads CASSWGGGENIQYF. The CDR3 bases are TGCGCCAGCAGCTGGGGGGGGGGAGAGAACATTCAGTACTTC.

The rearrangement links TRBV4-1 to TRBJ2-7, with a weak D call TRBD2 (5 bases). The CDR3 spans 15 residues. CDR1 is MGHRA, CDR2 YSYEKL, per germline. Trimming took off 0 bases at V and 3 bases at J, with 12 bases between the two ends. The CDR3 loop is CASSQEEQRNYEQYF. The CDR3 region has the DNA TGCGCCAGCAGCCAAGAAGAGCAGCGGAACTACGAGCAGTACTTC.

This clonotype was seen more than once but under ten times. J is TRBJ2-7 and V is TRBV10-3; 7 bases align to TRBD2. The CDR3 has 16 residues. Trimming at V came to 0 bases and at J to 4 bases, leaving 9 bases not matched to a gene. CDR1 and CDR2 (germline): ENHRY, SYGVKD. The CDR3 sequence: CAISESMAPGGYEQYF. In DNA form, the CDR3 reads TGTGCCATCAGTGAGTCGATGGCACCGGGGGGATACGAGCAGTACTTC.

V usage is TRBV10-2 and J usage is TRBJ2-6; 9 positions match TRBD1. CDR1 is WSHSY, CDR2 SAAADI, per germline. The CDR3 totals 18 residues. Trimming removed 4 bases from V and 0 bases from J; junction bases left unmatched: 7. CDR3 protein: CASSGWDRENSGANVLTF. Written as DNA, the CDR3 is TGCGCCAGCAGTGGGTGGGACAGGGAAAACTCTGGGGCCAACGTCCTGACTTTC.

The chain recombines TRBV6-5 with TRBJ2-7; D gene unclear. CDR3 length: 15 amino acids. Germline CDR1 is MNHEY and CDR2 is SVGAGI. Trimming pared 5 bases from V and 6 bases from J, leaving 20 bases between. The CDR3 is CASSTFGVGIGEQYF. The DNA of the CDR3 is TGTGCCAGCAGTACCTTCGGAGTGGGGATCGGCGAGCAGTACTTC.

This chain joins TRBV20-1 and TRBJ1-2; maybe TRBD1 (5 bases). The CDR3 consists of 15 residues. Germline loops: CDR1 DFQATT, CDR2 SNEGSKA (reference sequence). The V end lost 5 bases, the J end lost 2 bases, and 18 bases lay between the germline ends. The CDR3 nucleotides read TGCAGTGCTCCCCTTCTCGCCAGGGCCAACTATGGCTACACCTTC. Protein sequence: CSAPLLARANYGYTF.

This clonotype was detected a few times. The chain joins TRBV7-2 to TRBJ2-1; 9 bases map to TRBD1. Unmatched junction bases numbered 10, after V lost 3 bases and J lost 1 base. CDR1 SGHTA and CDR2 FQGNSA come from the germline V gene. There are 18 residues in the CDR3. The CDR3 nucleotides are TGTGCCAGCAGCTTGGCGGACAGGGGAGATTTATCCTACAATGAGCAGTTCTTC. Translation gives CASSLADRGDLSYNEQFF.

V usage is TRBV2 and J usage is TRBJ2-3; 8 bases line up with TRBD1. Germline V gene lookup returns CDR1 SNHLY and CDR2 FYNNEI. The CDR3 has 14 amino acids. V shed 6 bases and J 1 base; nucleotides not matched to a gene: 3. The CDR3 loop reads CASRDRVGTDTQYF. CDR3 DNA: TGTGCCAGCAGGGACAGGGTTGGCACAGATACGCAGTATTTT.

The rearrangement joins TRBV2 to TRBJ1-2, with 7 bases matching TRBD1. The V and J ends lost 5 bases and 4 bases, in that order; junction bases with no gene match: 10. CDR1 and CDR2 from the germline V gene are SNHLY and FYNNEI. CDR3 size: 15 residues. In DNA, the CDR3 is TGTGCCAGCAGTCCGACAGGGATGGGGCTCTATGGCTACACCTTC. It codes for CASSPTGMGLYGYTF.

This chain uses TRBV19 with TRBJ2-1; D unclear. Trimming left V 6 bases short and J 7 bases short, with 19 bases between. From germline, CDR1 is LNHDA and CDR2 SQIVND (reference sequence). The CDR3 contains 15 residues. Here the CDR3 DNA reads TGTGCCAGTAGCCAGCAGGCCCGGCTAAATAATGAGCAGTTCTTC. This gives the protein CASSQQARLNNEQFF. Full variable domain (remainder filled in from reference TRBV19 and TRBJ2-1): DGGITQSPKYLFRKEGQNVTLSCEQNLNHDAMYWYRQDPGQGLRLIYYSQIVNDFQKGDIAEGYSVSREKKESFPLTVTSAQKNPTAFYLCASSQQARLNNEQFFGPGTRLTVL.

The chain is built from TRBV5-1 and TRBJ1-4; unclear D gene. Trimming stripped 0 bases from V and 5 bases from J, with 8 bases between. In germline, CDR1 is SGHRS, CDR2 YFSETQ. The CDR3 consists of 14 residues. CDR3 residues: CASSLERGNEKLFF. CDR3 sequence (DNA): TGCGCCAGCAGCTTGGAACGAGGGAATGAAAAACTGTTTTTT.

The rearrangement joins TRBV20-1 to TRBJ1-2, with D uncertain. V was shortened by 3 bases and J by 0 bases, with 5 bases between the two germline ends. The CDR3 has 12 amino acids. Germline V lookup: CDR1 DFQATT, CDR2 SNEGSKA (reference sequence). The CDR3 DNA reads as TGCAGTGCTAGCGACACTAACTATGGCTACACCTTC. Translated: CSASDTNYGYTF.

Only a few counts were recorded for this clonotype. This sequence joins TRBV5-5 and TRBJ1-2, with 9 bases matching TRBD1. The CDR3 runs 14 residues. V lost 5 bases and J lost 6; bases outside the gene matches: 8. In germline, CDR1 is SGHKS, CDR2 YYEKEE (reference sequence). The CDR3 sequence: CASSSTGTGNGYTF. Written as DNA, the CDR3 is TGTGCCAGCAGTTCCACCGGGACAGGGAATGGCTACACCTTC.

The chain uses TRBV20-1 and TRBJ2-1; D unresolved. The germline gives CDR1 DFQATT, CDR2 SNEGSKA (reference sequence). Trimming took 3 bases from V and 14 from J, leaving 11 bases between them. The CDR3 loop spans 10 amino acids. The CDR3 protein is CSASFTVEFF. The CDR3 nucleotides are TGCAGTGCTAGCTTCACAGTGGAGTTCTTC.

The rearrangement uses TRBV6-5 and TRBJ2-1; 8 bases fit TRBD1. V shed 0 bases and J 3 bases; nucleotides not matched to a gene: 13. This CDR3 has 19 amino acids. Looked up from germline, CDR1 is MNHEY and CDR2 is SVGAGI. CDR3 in amino acids: CASSYSKPTGGRFYNEQFF. The CDR3 nucleotides read TGTGCCAGCAGTTACTCCAAACCTACAGGGGGGCGATTCTACAATGAGCAGTTCTTC.

This clonotype showed up just a few times. The rearrangement joins TRBV20-1 to TRBJ2-1; 8 bases agree with TRBD2. V was clipped by 6 bases and J by 0 bases; unmatched bases: 10. Germline loops: CDR1 DFQATT, CDR2 SNEGSKA (reference sequence). CDR3 length: 16 amino acids. The CDR3 loop reads CSATALADGSYNEQFF. The CDR3 DNA reads as TGCAGTGCCACTGCACTAGCGGACGGCTCCTACAATGAGCAGTTCTTC.

The rearrangement joins TRBV6-6 to TRBJ1-5; no firm D call. V shed 2 bases and J shed 5 bases, with 10 bases lying between them. This CDR3 spans 14 amino acids. Per the germline V gene, CDR1 is MNHNY and CDR2 is SVGAGI (reference sequence). As DNA, the CDR3 is TGTGCCAGCAGTTACAGGTCCGGTTATCAGCCCCAGCATTTT. Its protein product is CASSYRSGYQPQHF.

J is TRBJ1-2 and V is TRBV7-9; D possibly corresponds to TRBD1 (5 bases). This CDR3 spans 13 amino acids. Germline assignment: CDR1 SEHNR and CDR2 FQNEAQ (reference sequence). V lost 7 bases to trimming and J lost 8 bases, with 17 bases between them. The CDR3 loop reads CASTTQPGRGYTF. CDR3 bases: TGTGCCAGCACCACACAACCGGGACGAGGCTACACCTTC.

This clonotype came up a few times. V usage is TRBV29-1 and J usage is TRBJ1-2; D remains ambiguous. Germline assignment: CDR1 SQVTM and CDR2 ANQGSEA. The CDR3 spans 13 residues. Trimming took off 5 bases at V and 8 bases at J, with 18 bases between the two ends. The CDR3 DNA is TGCAGCGTTTCGGCCCTCCTAAGCGGAGGCTACACCTTC. Its translation is CSVSALLSGGYTF.

The CDR3 bases are TGCAGCGTTGTGGGGGGACAGACTATCTATGGCTACACCTTC. Its translation is CSVVGGQTIYGYTF. This chain links TRBV29-1 with TRBJ1-2; 7 nucleotides match TRBD1. The CDR3 sequence is 14 residues long. The junction had 9 bases not matched to a gene; V was cut back by 4 bases and J by 4 bases. CDR1 is SQVTM and CDR2 is ANQGSEA in the germline V gene. Full variable domain (rest looked up from reference TRBV29-1 and TRBJ1-2): SAVISQKPSRDICQRGTSLTIQCQVDSQVTMMFWYRQQPGQSLTLIATANQGSEATYESGFVIDKFPISRPNLTFSTLTVSNMSPEDSSIYLCSVVGGQTIYGYTFGSGTRLTVV.